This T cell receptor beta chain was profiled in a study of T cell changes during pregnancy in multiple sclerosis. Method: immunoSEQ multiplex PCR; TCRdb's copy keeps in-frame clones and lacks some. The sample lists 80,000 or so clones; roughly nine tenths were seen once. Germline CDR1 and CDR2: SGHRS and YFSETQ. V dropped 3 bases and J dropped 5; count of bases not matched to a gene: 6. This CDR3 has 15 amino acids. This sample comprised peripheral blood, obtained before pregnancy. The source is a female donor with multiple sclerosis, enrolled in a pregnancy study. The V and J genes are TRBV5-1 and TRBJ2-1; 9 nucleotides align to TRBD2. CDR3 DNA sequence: TGCGCCAGCAGCTGGGCGGGGGGGTCCAACAATGAGCAGTTCTTC. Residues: CASSWAGGSNNEQFF. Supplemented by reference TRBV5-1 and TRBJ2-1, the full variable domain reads KAGVTQTPRYLIKTRGQQVTLSCSPISGHRSVSWYQQTPGQGLQFLFEYFSETQRNKGNFPGRFSGRQFSNSRSEMNVSTLELGDSALYLCASSWAGGSNNEQFFGPGTRLTVL.